This T cell receptor beta chain comes out of a study of T and B cells in COVID-19 patients. As for the study in general: Recovered patients mostly had mild to moderate COVID-19 managed as outpatients. Study-level results: Clonality of TRB repertoires was high in active COVID-19; recovery brought above-healthy diversity and richness.

TRB rearrangements were amplified by multiplex PCR with BIOMED2 TRB-A/B primers. TCRdb reprocessed the multiplex PCR reads via MiXCR and lists one record per CDR3 protein. The profile shows about 11,000 distinct CDR3 sequences, roughly a third of them singletons. This clonotype was counted a single time. Its antigen is not identified. The germline CDR1 and CDR2 sequences are MNHEY and SVGAGI. CDR3 size: 13 residues. The V gene lost 1 base and the J gene lost 6 bases, with 9 bases spanning the gap. Each TRB amplification used roughly 220-550 ng of genomic DNA from blood. This receptor was obtained from a human donor with active COVID-19. The sequenced sample consisted of blood. The chain has TRBV6-5 and TRBJ1-2; D gene ambiguous. The CDR3 here is CASSYLRGNGYTF. DNA of the CDR3: TGTGCCAGCAGTTACTTGCGCGGGAATGGCTACACCTTC.